This TCR beta chain was sequenced in a study of cytomegalovirus exposure and HLA in healthy donors. Study summary: There were tens of millions of unique TCRs (from HLA-typed donors) in an early data release.

This CDR3 comprises 18 residues. Losses at the gene ends were 0 bases for V and 6 bases for J; bases not matched to a gene: 10. The germline V gene encodes CDR1 SGHNT and CDR2 YYREEE (reference sequence). The study's findings and limits: Investigators reported 150 to 200 TCR beta chains as tied to cytomegalovirus. For most TCR sequences rarity was the rule, although some public TCRs occurred in many donors.

13 Jbeta primers and 60 Vbeta primers were used for the PCR. Authors' data handling: It was a later analysis that counted about 80 million unique TCR beta chains, of which some 9.9 million were shared. Profiled with immunoSEQ multiplex PCR; TCRdb holds only in-frame clones, not every one. That table supplies the V and J calls and clone size; D and trimming were determined from the DNA. The table has some 110,000 clones, 76% seen once; the top ten hold more than 6.5%. This clone was observed a few times. No antigen is known for it. The chain carries TRBV5-4 and TRBJ1-6; 9 bases fit TRBD1. This receptor was identified in a man aged 35 to 55 in good health and CMV-seropositive. The specimen sequenced was PBMCs. DNA of the CDR3: TGTGCCAGCAGCTTGGGACAGCCGGGACAGGGCGTTAATTCACCCCTCCACTTT. This translates into CASSLGQPGQGVNSPLHF.